This entry features one T cell receptor (beta chain) sequence. Its antigen is unidentified. 13 Jbeta primers and 60 Vbeta primers were used for the PCR. The protocol was immunoSEQ multiplex PCR, while the TCRdb copy is restricted to in-frame clones and leaves out a portion. This sample carries about 150,000 clones, over 70% of them seen once, and the ten largest clones take around 7%. At collection, donors were nominally healthy, but unrecorded immune exposures were probable. This record belongs to a study of cytomegalovirus exposure and HLA in healthy donors. General study points: By a later analysis, the bulk of CMV-associated TCR beta chains appeared HLA-restricted. Links to common viral pathogens appeared, in a later analysis, for several of the most significant clusters. Based on reports, TCR beta sequences accurately predicted HLA-A and HLA-B alleles for most subjects.

This CDR3 region has 14 residues. Germline CDR1 is MNHNS and CDR2 is SASEGT. The V end lost 6 bases, the J end lost 0 bases, and 11 bases lay between the germline ends. Material for sequencing was PBMCs. This chain uses TRBV6-1 with TRBJ1-2, with D possibly being TRBD1 (6 bases). The receptor was derived from a woman in her 40s in good health and CMV-seropositive. The CDR3 sequence: CASREQGSNYGYTF. In nucleotides, the CDR3 is TGTGCCAGCAGAGAGCAGGGGTCTAACTATGGCTACACCTTC.